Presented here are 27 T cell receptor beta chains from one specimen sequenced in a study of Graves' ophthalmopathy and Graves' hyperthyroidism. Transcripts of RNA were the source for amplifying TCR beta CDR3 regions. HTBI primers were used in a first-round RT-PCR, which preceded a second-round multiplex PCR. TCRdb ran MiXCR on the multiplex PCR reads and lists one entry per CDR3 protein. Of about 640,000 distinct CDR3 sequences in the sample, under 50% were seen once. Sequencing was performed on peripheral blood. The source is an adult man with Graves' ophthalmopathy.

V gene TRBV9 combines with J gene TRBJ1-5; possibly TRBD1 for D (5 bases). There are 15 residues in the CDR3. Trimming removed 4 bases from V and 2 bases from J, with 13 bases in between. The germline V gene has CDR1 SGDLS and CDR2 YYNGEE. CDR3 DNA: TGTGCCAGCAGCCAAGGGATACAGGGCAATCAGCCCCAGCATTTT. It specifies CASSQGIQGNQPQHF.

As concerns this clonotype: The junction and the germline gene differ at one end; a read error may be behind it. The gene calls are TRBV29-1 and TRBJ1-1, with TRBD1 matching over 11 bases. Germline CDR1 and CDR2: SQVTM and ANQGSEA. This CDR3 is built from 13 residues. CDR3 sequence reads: CSVGGQGDTEAFF. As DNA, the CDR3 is TGTAGCGTTGGGGGACAGGGGGACACTGAAGCTTTCTTC.

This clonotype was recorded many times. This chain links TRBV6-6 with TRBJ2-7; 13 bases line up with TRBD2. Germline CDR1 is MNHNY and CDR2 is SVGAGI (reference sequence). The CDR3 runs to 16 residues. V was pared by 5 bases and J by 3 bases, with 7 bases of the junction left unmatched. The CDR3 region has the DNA TGTGCCAGCAGTCTCGGGACTAGCGGGATCCACTACGAGCAGTACTTC. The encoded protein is CASSLGTSGIHYEQYF.

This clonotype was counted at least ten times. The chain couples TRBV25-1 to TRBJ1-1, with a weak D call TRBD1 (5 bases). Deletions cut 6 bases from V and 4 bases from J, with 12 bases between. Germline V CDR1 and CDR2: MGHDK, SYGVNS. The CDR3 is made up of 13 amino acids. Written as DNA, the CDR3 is TGTGCCAGCAGCGCTACAGGTCTCACTGAAGCTTTCTTT. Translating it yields CASSATGLTEAFF.

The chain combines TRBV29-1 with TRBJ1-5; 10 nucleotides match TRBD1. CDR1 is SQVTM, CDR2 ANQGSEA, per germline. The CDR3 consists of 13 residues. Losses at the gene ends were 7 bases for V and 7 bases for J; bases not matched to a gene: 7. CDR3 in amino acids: CSGAGTGEQPQHF. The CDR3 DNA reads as TGCAGCGGCGCCGGGACAGGGGAGCAGCCCCAGCATTTT.

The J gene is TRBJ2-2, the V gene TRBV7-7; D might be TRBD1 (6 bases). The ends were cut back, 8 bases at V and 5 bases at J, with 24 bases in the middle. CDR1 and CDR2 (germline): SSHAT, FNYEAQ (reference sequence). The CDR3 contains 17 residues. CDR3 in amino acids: CASSPFRETGRTGELFF. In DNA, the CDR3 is TGTGCCAGCTCACCTTTCAGGGAGACAGGTCGTACCGGGGAGCTGTTTTTT. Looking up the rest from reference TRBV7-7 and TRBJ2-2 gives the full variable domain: GAGVSQSPRYKVTKRGQDVTLRCDPISSHATLYWYQQALGQGPEFLTYFNYEAQPDKSGLPSDRFSAERPEGSISTLTIQRTEQRDSAMYRCASSPFRETGRTGELFFGEGSRLTVL.

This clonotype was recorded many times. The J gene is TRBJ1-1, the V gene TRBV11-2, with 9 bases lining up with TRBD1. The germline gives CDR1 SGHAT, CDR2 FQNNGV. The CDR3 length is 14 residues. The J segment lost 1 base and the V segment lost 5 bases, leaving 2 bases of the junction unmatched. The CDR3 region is CASSKDRGNTEAFF. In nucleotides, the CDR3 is TGTGCCAGCAGCAAGGACAGGGGGAACACTGAAGCTTTCTTT. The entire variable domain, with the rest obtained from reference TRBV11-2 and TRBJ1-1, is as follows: EAGVAQSPRYKIIEKRQSVAFWCNPISGHATLYWYQQILGQGPKLLIQFQNNGVVDDSQLPKDRFSAERLKGVDSTLKIQPAKLEDSAVYLCASSKDRGNTEAFFGQGTRLTVV.

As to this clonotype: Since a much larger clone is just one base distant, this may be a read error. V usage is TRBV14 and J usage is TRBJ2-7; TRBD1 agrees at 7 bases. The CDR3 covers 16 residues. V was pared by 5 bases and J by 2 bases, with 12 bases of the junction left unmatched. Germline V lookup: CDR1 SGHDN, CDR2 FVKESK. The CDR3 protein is CASSARWATGTYEQYF. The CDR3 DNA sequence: TGTGCCAGCAGCGCAAGGTGGGCGACAGGGACCTACGAGCAGTACTTC.

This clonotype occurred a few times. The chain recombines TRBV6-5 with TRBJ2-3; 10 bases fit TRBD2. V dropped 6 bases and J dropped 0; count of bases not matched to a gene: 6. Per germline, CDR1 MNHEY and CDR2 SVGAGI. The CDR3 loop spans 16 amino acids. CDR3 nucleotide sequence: TGTGCCAGCAGCCGAACTAGCGGGGCTAGCACAGATACGCAGTATTTT. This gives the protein CASSRTSGASTDTQYF.

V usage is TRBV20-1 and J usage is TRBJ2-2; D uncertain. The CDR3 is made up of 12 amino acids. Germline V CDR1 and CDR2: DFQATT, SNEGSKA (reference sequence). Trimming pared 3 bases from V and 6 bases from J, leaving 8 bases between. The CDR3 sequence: CSASGHAGELFF. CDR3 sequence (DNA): TGCAGTGCTAGTGGGCACGCCGGGGAGCTGTTTTTT.

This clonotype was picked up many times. This CDR3 reads CASSQADYSSGANVLTF. CDR3 DNA: TGTGCCAGCAGCCAAGCGGACTACAGCTCTGGGGCCAACGTCCTGACTTTC. The genes are TRBV4-2 and TRBJ2-6; tentative D call: TRBD2 (6 bases). In germline, CDR1 is LGHNA, CDR2 YNFKEQ. The CDR3 consists of 17 residues. The V and J ends lost 1 base and 0 bases respectively, with 10 bases between them.

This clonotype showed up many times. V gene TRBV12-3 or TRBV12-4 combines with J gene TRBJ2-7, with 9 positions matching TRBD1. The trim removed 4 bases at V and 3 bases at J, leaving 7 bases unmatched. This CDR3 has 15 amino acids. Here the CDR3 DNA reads TGTGCCAGCAGTTCTCGCGGGACAGGGAACTACGAGCAGTACTTC. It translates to CASSSRGTGNYEQYF.

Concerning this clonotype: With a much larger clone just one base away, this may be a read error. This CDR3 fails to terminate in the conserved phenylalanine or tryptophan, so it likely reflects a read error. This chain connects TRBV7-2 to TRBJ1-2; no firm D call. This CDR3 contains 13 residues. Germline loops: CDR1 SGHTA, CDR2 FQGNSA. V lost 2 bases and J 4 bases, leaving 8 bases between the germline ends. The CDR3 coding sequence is TGTGCCAGCAGCTTATCAGACGGCTATGGCTACACCCTC. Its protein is CASSLSDGYGYTL.

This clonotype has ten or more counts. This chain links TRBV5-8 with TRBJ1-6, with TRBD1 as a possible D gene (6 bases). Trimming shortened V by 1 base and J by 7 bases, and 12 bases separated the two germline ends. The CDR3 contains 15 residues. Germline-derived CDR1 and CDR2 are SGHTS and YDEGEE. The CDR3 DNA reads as TGTGCCAGCAGCTTGTCGGCAGGGACAAATTCACCCCTCCACTTT. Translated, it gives CASSLSAGTNSPLHF.

CDR3 sequence reads: CASSLASGTPYEQYF. The CDR3, as DNA: TGTGCCAGCAGCTTAGCTAGCGGGACACCCTACGAGCAGTACTTC. The chain joins TRBV11-2 to TRBJ2-7; 9 bases align to TRBD2. This CDR3 spans 15 amino acids. V gave up 1 base and J gave up 2 bases; unmatched junction bases: 3. Germline values: CDR1 SGHAT, CDR2 FQNNGV.

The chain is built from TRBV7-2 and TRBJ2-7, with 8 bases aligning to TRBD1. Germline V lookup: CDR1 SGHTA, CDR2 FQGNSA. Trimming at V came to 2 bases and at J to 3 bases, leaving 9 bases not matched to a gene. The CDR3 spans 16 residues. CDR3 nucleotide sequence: TGTGCCAGCAGCTTACGCAGGACAGGGACGAACTACGAGCAGTACTTC. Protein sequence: CASSLRRTGTNYEQYF.

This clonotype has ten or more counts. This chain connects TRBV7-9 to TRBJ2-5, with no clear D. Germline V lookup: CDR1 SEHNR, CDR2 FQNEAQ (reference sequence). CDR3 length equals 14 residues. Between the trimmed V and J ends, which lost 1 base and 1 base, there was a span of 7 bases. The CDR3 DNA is TGTGCCAGCAGCTTAGAACAGAGCCAAGAGACCCAGTACTTC. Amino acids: CASSLEQSQETQYF.

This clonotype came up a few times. The CDR3: CSARGLAGRSYEQYF. The CDR3 coding sequence is TGCAGTGCTAGGGGACTAGCGGGACGCTCCTACGAGCAGTACTTC. The genes are TRBV20-1 and TRBJ2-7; 13 bases line up with TRBD2. Germline V CDR1 and CDR2: DFQATT, SNEGSKA (reference sequence). The ends lost 3 bases at V and 0 bases at J; junction bases unmatched: 2. This CDR3 is 15 amino acids long.

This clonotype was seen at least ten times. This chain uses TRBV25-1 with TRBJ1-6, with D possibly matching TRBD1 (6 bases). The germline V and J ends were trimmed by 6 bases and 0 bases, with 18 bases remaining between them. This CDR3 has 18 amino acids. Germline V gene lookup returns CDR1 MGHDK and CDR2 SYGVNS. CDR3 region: CASSQGLGGGSYNSPLHF. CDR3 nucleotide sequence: TGTGCCAGCAGCCAAGGGTTAGGGGGGGGCTCCTATAATTCACCCCTCCACTTT.

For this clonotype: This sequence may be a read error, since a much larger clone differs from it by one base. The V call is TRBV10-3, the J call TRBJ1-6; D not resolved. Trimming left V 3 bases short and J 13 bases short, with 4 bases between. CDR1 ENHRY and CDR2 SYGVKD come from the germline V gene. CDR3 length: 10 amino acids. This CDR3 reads CAISERPLHF. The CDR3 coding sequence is TGTGCCATCAGTGAACGGCCCCTCCACTTT.

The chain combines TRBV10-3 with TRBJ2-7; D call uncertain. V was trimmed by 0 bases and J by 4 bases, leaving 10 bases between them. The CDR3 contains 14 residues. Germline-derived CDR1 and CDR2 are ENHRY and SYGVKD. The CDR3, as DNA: TGTGCCATCAGTGAGTCAGTCCAGACTTACGAGCAGTACTTC. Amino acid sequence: CAISESVQTYEQYF.

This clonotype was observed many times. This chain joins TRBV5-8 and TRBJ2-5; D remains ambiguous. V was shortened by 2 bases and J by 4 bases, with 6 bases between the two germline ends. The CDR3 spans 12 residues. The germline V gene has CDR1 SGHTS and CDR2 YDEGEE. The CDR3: CASSLSIETQYF. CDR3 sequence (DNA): TGTGCCAGCAGCTTAAGCATAGAGACCCAGTACTTC.

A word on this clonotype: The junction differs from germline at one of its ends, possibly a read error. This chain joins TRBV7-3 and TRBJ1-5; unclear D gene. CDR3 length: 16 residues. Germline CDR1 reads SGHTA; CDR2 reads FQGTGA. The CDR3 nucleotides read TGCGCCAGCAGCCAAGATTCCTCTTCTAGCAATCAGCCCCAGCATTTT. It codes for CASSQDSSSSNQPQHF.

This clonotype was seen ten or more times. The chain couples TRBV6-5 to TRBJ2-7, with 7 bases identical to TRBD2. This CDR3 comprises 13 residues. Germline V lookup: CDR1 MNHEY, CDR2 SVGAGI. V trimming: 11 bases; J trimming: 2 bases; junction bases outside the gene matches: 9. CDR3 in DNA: TGTGCCGCGAAGGAGCGGGGAACCTACGAGCAGTACTTC. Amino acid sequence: CAAKERGTYEQYF.

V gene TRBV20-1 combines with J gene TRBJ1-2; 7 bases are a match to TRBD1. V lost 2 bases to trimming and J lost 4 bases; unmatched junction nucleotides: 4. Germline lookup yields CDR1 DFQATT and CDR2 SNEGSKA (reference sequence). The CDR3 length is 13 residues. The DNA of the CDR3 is TGCAGTGCTAGAACACAGGGGACCTATGGCTACACCTTC. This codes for CSARTQGTYGYTF.

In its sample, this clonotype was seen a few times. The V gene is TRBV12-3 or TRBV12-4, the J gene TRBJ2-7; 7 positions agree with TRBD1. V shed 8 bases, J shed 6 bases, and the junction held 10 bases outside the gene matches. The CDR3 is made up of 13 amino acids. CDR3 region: CASSKDRNPEQYF. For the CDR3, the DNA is TGTGCCAGCTCAAAGGACAGGAACCCCGAGCAGTACTTC.

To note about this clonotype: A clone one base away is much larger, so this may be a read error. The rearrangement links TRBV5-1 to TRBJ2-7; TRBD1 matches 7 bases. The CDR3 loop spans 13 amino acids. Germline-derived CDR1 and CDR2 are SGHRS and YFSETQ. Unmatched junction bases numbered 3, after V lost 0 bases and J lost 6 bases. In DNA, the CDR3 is TGCGCCAGCAGCTTGGCCGGGACAGCCGAGCAGTACTTC. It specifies CASSLAGTAEQYF.